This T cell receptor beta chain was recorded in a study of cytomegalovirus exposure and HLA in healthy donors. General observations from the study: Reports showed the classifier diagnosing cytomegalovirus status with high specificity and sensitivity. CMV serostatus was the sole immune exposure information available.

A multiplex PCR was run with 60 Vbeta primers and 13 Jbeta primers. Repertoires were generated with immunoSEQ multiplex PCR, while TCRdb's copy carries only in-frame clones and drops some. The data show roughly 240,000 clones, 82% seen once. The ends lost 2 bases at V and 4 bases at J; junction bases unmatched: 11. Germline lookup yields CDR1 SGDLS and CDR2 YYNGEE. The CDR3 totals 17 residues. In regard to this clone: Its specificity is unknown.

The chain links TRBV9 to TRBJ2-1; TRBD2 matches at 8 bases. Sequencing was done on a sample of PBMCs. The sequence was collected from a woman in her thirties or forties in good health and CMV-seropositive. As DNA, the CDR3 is TGTGCCAGCAGCGTCGCCCCAGATAGCGGGACATACAATGAGCAGTTCTTC. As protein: CASSVAPDSGTYNEQFF.